The entry that follows covers one T cell receptor beta chain sequence. V lost 4 bases and J lost 9, with 4 bases in between. This CDR3 region has 10 residues. This record belongs to a study of T cell responses to AZD1222 COVID-19 vaccine. The data were produced by immunoSEQ multiplex PCR, yet TCRdb's version contains in-frame clones alone and is incomplete. This table holds 55,000 to 90,000 clones, roughly 84% found once. This chain links TRBV12-3 or TRBV12-4 with TRBJ2-1; D unresolved. The origin of this receptor is an adult in good health. The input for sequencing was peripheral blood, taken on day 0 of AZD1222 vaccination. CDR3 in amino acids: CASSSTEQFF. The CDR3 DNA reads as TGTGCCAGCAGTTCAACTGAGCAGTTCTTC.